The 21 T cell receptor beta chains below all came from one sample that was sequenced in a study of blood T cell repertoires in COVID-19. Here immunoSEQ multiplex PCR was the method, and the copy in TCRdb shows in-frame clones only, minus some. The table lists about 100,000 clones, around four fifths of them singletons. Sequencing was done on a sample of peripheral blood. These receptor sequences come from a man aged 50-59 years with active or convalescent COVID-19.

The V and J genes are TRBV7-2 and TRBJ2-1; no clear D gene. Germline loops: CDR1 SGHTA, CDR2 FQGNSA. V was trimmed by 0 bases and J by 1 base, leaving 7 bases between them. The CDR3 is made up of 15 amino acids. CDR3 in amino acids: CASSLAWQSYNEQFF. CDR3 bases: TGTGCCAGCAGCTTAGCTTGGCAATCCTACAATGAGCAGTTCTTC. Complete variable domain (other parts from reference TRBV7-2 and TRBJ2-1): GAGVSQSPSNKVTEKGKDVELRCDPISGHTALYWYRQSLGQGLEFLIYFQGNSAPDKSGLPSDRFSAERTGGSVSTLTIQRTQQEDSAVYLCASSLAWQSYNEQFFGPGTRLTVL.

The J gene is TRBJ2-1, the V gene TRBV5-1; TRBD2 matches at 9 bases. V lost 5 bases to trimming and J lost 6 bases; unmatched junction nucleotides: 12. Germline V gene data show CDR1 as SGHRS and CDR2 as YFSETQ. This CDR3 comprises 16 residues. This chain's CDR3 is CASRVGVAGVVNEQFF. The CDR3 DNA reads TGCGCCAGCAGAGTTGGGGTAGCGGGAGTCGTCAATGAGCAGTTCTTC.

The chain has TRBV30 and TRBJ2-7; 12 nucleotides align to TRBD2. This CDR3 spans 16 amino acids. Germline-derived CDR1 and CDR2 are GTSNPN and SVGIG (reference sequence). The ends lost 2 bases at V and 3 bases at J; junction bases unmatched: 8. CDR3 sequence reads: CAWSRASGRADYEQYF. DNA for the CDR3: TGTGCCTGGAGTCGGGCTAGCGGGAGGGCCGACTACGAGCAGTACTTC.

The CDR3 sequence: CASSRDREGEKLFF. As DNA, the CDR3 is TGTGCCAGCAGCCGGGACAGGGAAGGCGAAAAACTGTTTTTT. V is TRBV5-4 and J is TRBJ1-4, with TRBD1 matching over 9 bases. V trimming: 4 bases; J trimming: 8 bases; junction bases outside the gene matches: 6. The CDR3 has 14 residues. CDR1 and CDR2 from the germline V gene are SGHNT and YYREEE (reference sequence).

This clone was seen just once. The CDR3 bases are TGTGCCAGCAGCTTACCTGGCGGGAGTGGTCGAGAGACCCAGTACTTC. Residues: CASSLPGGSGRETQYF. This sequence joins TRBV11-1 and TRBJ2-5; TRBD2 matches 7 bases. This CDR3 has 16 amino acids. Germline V gene sequence: CDR1 SGHAT, CDR2 FQDESV (reference sequence). Trimming cost V 2 bases and J 4 bases; bases outside gene matches: 10.

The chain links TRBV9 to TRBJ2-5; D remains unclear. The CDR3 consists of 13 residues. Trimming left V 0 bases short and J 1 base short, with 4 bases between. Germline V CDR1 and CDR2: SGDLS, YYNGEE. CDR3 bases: TGTGCCAGCAGCGTAGCTCCCCAAGAGACCCAGTACTTC. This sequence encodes CASSVAPQETQYF.

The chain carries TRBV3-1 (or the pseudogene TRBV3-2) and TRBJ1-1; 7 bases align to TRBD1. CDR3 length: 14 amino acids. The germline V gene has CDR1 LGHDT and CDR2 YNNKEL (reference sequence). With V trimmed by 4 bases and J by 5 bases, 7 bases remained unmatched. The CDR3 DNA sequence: TGTGCCAGCAGCCTCGACAGGGCGGGGACTGAAGCTTTCTTT. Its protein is CASSLDRAGTEAFF.

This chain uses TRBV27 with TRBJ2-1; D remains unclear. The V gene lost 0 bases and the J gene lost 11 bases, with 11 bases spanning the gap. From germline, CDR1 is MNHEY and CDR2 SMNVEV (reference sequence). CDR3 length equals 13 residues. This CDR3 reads CASSLSSSPQQFF. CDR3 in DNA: TGTGCCAGCAGTTTATCGAGTTCCCCCCAGCAGTTCTTC.

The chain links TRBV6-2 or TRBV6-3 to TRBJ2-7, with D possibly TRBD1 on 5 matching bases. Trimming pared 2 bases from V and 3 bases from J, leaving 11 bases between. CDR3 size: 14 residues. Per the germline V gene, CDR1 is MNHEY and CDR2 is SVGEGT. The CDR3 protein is CASSYGSGRYEQYF. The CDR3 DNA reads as TGTGCCAGCAGTTACGGGTCAGGGCGCTACGAGCAGTACTTC.

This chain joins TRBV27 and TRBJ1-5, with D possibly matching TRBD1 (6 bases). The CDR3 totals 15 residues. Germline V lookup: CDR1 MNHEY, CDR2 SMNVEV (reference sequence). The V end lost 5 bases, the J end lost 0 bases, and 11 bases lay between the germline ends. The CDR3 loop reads CASSRRTDSNQPQHF. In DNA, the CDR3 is TGTGCCAGCAGTCGTCGGACAGATAGCAATCAGCCCCAGCATTTT.

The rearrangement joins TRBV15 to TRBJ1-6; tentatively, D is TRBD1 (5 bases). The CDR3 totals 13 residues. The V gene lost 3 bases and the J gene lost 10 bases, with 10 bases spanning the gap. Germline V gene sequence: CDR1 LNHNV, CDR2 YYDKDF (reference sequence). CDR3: CATSRDIQSPLHF. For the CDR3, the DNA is TGTGCCACCAGCAGGGACATCCAGTCACCCCTCCACTTT.

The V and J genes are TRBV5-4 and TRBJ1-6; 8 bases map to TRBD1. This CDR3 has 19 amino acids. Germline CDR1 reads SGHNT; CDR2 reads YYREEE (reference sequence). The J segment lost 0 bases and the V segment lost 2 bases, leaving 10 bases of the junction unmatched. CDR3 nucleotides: TGTGCCAGCAGCTTCCGGACAGGGATTCAGGCCTCCTATAATTCACCCCTCCACTTT. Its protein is CASSFRTGIQASYNSPLHF. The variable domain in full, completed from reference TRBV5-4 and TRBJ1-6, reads ETGVTQSPTHLIKTRGQQVTLRCSSQSGHNTVSWYQQALGQGPQFIFQYYREEENGRGNFPPRFSGLQFPNYSSELNVNALELDDSALYLCASSFRTGIQASYNSPLHFGNGTRLTVT.

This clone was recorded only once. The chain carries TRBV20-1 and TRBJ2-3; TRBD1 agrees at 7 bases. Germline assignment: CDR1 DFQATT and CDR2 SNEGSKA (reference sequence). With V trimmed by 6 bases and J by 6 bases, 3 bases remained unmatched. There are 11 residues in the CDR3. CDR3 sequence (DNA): TGCAGTGCAGGCAGGGGGGATACGCAGTATTTT. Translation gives CSAGRGDTQYF.

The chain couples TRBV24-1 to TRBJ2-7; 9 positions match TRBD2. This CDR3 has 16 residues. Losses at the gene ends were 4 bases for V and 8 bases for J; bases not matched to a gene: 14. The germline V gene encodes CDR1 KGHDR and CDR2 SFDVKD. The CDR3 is CATSDPDGGGRGQQYF. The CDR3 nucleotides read TGTGCCACCAGTGACCCCGATGGGGGCGGGAGGGGTCAGCAGTACTTC.

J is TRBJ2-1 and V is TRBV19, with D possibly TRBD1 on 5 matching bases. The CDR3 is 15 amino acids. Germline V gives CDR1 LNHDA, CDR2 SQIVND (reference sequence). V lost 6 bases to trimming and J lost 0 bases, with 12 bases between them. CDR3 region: CASSQQGSSYNEQFF. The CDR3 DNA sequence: TGTGCCAGTAGCCAGCAGGGTAGCTCCTACAATGAGCAGTTCTTC.

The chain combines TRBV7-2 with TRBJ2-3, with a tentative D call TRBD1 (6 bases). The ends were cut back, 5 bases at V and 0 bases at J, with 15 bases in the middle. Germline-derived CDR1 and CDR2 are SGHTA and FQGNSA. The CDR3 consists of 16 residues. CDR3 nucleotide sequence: TGTGCCAGCAGCCCCGACAGGTCGACTAGCACAGATACGCAGTATTTT. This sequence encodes CASSPDRSTSTDTQYF.

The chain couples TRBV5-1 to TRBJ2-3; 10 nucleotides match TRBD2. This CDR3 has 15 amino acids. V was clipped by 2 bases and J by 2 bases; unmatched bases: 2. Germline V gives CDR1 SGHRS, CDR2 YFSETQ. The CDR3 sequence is CASSLSGRDTDTQYF. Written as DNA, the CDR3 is TGCGCCAGCAGCTTAAGCGGGAGGGACACAGATACGCAGTATTTT.

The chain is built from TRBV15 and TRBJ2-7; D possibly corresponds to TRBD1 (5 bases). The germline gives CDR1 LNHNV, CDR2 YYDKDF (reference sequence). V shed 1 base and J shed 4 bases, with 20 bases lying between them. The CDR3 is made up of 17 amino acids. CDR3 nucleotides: TGTGCCACCAGCAGAGGGGGCCTCTTGGGGCCCTTATACGAGCAGTACTTC. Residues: CATSRGGLLGPLYEQYF.

For the CDR3, the DNA is TGTGCCACCAGTGAATCCGGCGGATCCTACGAGCAGTACTTC. It yields the protein CATSESGGSYEQYF. The chain is built from TRBV24-1 and TRBJ2-7; D unresolved. Trimming removed 4 bases from V and 1 base from J, with 10 bases in between. Germline CDR1 KGHDR, CDR2 SFDVKD. The CDR3 contains 14 residues.

CDR3 nucleotides: TGTGCAAGTCGCTTAGCTATCCCGGACGGGAAGACGGTCTCTGGGGCCAACGTCCTGACTTTC. Protein sequence: CASRLAIPDGKTVSGANVLTF. This rearrangement joins TRBV12-2 to TRBJ2-6; TRBD2 is the table's D call and was not checked against the DNA. TRBV12-2 is shown as a pseudogene. This CDR3 contains 21 residues.

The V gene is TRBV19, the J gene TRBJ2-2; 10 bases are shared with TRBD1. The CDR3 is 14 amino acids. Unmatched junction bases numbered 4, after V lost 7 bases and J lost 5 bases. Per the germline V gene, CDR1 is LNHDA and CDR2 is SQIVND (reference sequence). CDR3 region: CASIGTGETGELFF. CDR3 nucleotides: TGTGCCAGTATAGGGACAGGGGAGACCGGGGAGCTGTTTTTT.